A single sample gave rise to the 32 T cell receptor beta chains below, sequenced in a study of blood T cell repertoires in COVID-19. The table came from immunoSEQ multiplex PCR; TCRdb's copy has only in-frame clones and leaves some out. The sample lists fewer than 65,000 clones, around 85% occurring once. Sequenced: peripheral blood. These receptors were collected from a man aged 60-69 years with acute or convalescent COVID-19.

This chain joins TRBV28 and TRBJ1-2, with 7 bases lining up with TRBD1. The CDR3 is 16 amino acids. The junction had 7 bases not matched to a gene; V was cut back by 1 base and J by 2 bases. Germline CDR1 reads MDHEN; CDR2 reads SYDVKM. CDR3 sequence (DNA): TGTGCCAGCAGTTTATCCGTCCCGGGACAGAACTATGGCTACACCTTC. Residues: CASSLSVPGQNYGYTF.

V usage is TRBV27 and J usage is TRBJ1-1; D remains ambiguous. Germline V lookup: CDR1 MNHEY, CDR2 SMNVEV (reference sequence). This CDR3 has 13 residues. V lost 2 bases to trimming and J lost 1 base, with 5 bases between them. CDR3 sequence reads: CASSLEGNTEAFF. The DNA for the CDR3 is TGTGCCAGCAGTTTAGAGGGGAACACTGAAGCTTTCTTT.

This rearrangement joins TRBV18 to TRBJ2-5; 7 bases fit TRBD2. V shed 6 bases, J shed 0 bases, and the junction held 16 bases outside the gene matches. Germline V CDR1 and CDR2: KGHSH, LQKENI. The length of the CDR3 is 18 residues. This chain's CDR3 is CASSRTPGGSKNQETQYF. The CDR3 DNA follows: TGTGCCAGCTCGCGAACCCCTGGCGGGAGTAAGAACCAAGAGACCCAGTACTTC.

The CDR3 bases are TGTGCCAGCAGCGGACAGGGCTATGGCTACACCTTC. Protein sequence: CASSGQGYGYTF. The chain joins TRBV12-3 or TRBV12-4 to TRBJ1-2; 8 positions agree with TRBD1. CDR3 size: 12 residues. J gave up 4 bases and V 6 bases, and 1 base lay outside the gene matches.

The V call is TRBV6-1, the J call TRBJ1-2; D is unclear. The V and J ends lost 2 bases and 2 bases respectively, with 12 bases between them. The CDR3 length is 15 residues. Per germline, CDR1 MNHNS and CDR2 SASEGT. CDR3 loop: CASSETPGQNYGYTF. The DNA for the CDR3 is TGTGCCAGCAGTGAAACCCCTGGCCAGAACTATGGCTACACCTTC.

V gene TRBV14 combines with J gene TRBJ1-5; the match to TRBD1 covers 10 bases. Germline-derived CDR1 and CDR2 are SGHDN and FVKESK. Unmatched junction bases numbered 11, after V lost 2 bases and J lost 1 base. The CDR3 runs to 19 residues. The CDR3 sequence is CASSQPPTGGGWSNQPQHF. The CDR3 bases are TGTGCCAGCAGCCAACCCCCGACAGGGGGCGGTTGGAGCAATCAGCCCCAGCATTTT.

This chain links TRBV19 with TRBJ1-1; 8 bases align to TRBD1. The J segment lost 4 bases and the V segment lost 4 bases, leaving 8 bases of the junction unmatched. The CDR3 spans 15 residues. Germline V gene sequence: CDR1 LNHDA, CDR2 SQIVND (reference sequence). This CDR3 reads CASSRRNQGATEAFF. The CDR3 DNA sequence: TGTGCCAGTAGTAGAAGGAATCAGGGGGCCACTGAAGCTTTCTTT. Using reference TRBV19 and TRBJ1-1 for the parts outside the CDR3, the full variable domain is DGGITQSPKYLFRKEGQNVTLSCEQNLNHDAMYWYRQDPGQGLRLIYYSQIVNDFQKGDIAEGYSVSREKKESFPLTVTSAQKNPTAFYLCASSRRNQGATEAFFGQGTRLTVV.

This clone was recorded only once. V and J are TRBV5-7 and TRBJ2-6; no clear D gene. TRBV5-7 qualifies as an ORF whose function is uncertain. Trimming took off 4 bases at V and 4 bases at J, with 9 bases between the two ends. The CDR3 has 14 amino acids. The CDR3 DNA sequence: TGTGCCAGCAGCCTCGGAGCGGGGGCCAACGTCCTGACTTTC. Translating it yields CASSLGAGANVLTF.

This clone was counted only a few times. The V and J genes are TRBV9 and TRBJ1-1; possible D gene TRBD1, 5 bases. Deletions cut 3 bases from V and 1 base from J, with 19 bases between. The CDR3 contains 17 residues. Germline V gene data show CDR1 as SGDLS and CDR2 as YYNGEE. Here the CDR3 DNA reads TGTGCCAGCAGCGCCCGACACGCGGGGCGCGGGAACACTGAAGCTTTCTTT. Translating it yields CASSARHAGRGNTEAFF.

V is TRBV6-5 and J is TRBJ1-4, with D tentatively TRBD1 (5 bases). From germline, CDR1 is MNHEY and CDR2 SVGAGI. V lost 6 bases, J lost 8 bases, and 16 bases lay in between. The CDR3 runs to 14 residues. The CDR3 is CASRRTSGGEKLFF. The CDR3 DNA reads as TGTGCCAGCAGACGGACATCCGGGGGGGAAAAACTGTTTTTT.

The table lists this clone with a few counts. The chain carries TRBV30 and TRBJ1-6; 7 nucleotides match TRBD1. Trimming cost V 3 bases and J 14 bases; bases outside gene matches: 7. Germline values: CDR1 GTSNPN, CDR2 SVGIG (reference sequence). The CDR3 contains 12 residues. CDR3 DNA: TGTGCCTGGAGACGAACCCAGGGGGCCCTCCACTTT. Translation: CAWRRTQGALHF.

V usage is TRBV5-1 and J usage is TRBJ2-1; 7 bases map to TRBD2. The CDR3 is 16 residues long. Germline CDR1 SGHRS, CDR2 YFSETQ. V shed 0 bases and J 5 bases; nucleotides not matched to a gene: 8. This CDR3 is CASSLDAGLKNNEQFF. The CDR3 DNA reads TGCGCCAGCAGCTTGGATGCGGGACTAAAAAACAATGAGCAGTTCTTC.

V is TRBV19 and J is TRBJ2-7; D is unresolved. Trimming took 5 bases from V and 6 from J, leaving 17 bases between them. Germline-derived CDR1 and CDR2 are LNHDA and SQIVND (reference sequence). This CDR3 comprises 14 residues. Here the CDR3 DNA reads TGTGCCAGTAGTCCCCGCCCCGAACGGGTCGAGCAGTACTTC. It encodes CASSPRPERVEQYF.

The chain employs TRBV11-2 and TRBJ2-3; tentatively, D is TRBD2 (5 bases). Per germline, CDR1 SGHAT and CDR2 FQNNGV. Trimming cost V 5 bases and J 0 bases, with 15 bases left between them. CDR3 length: 16 amino acids. CDR3 sequence: CASSLGIRGSTDTQYF. CDR3 nucleotide sequence: TGTGCCAGCAGCCTGGGTATCAGAGGGAGCACAGATACGCAGTATTTT.

This clone occurred a few times. The chain links TRBV28 to TRBJ2-2; 9 bases align to TRBD1. The CDR3 is 19 residues long. V gave up 5 bases and J gave up 3 bases; unmatched junction bases: 16. Germline V gene sequence: CDR1 MDHEN, CDR2 SYDVKM. Here the CDR3 DNA reads TGTGCCAGCAGTCCCCTTTTGTTCAACAGGGGGCAACACACCGGGGAGCTGTTTTTT. The encoded protein is CASSPLLFNRGQHTGELFF.

This clone came up once. The genes are TRBV5-1 and TRBJ2-1; 12 positions agree with TRBD2. The CDR3 extends over 15 amino acids. In germline, CDR1 is SGHRS, CDR2 YFSETQ. Unmatched junction bases numbered 4, after V lost 0 bases and J lost 9 bases. In nucleotides, the CDR3 is TGCGCCAGCAGCTTGGGACTAGCGGGAGAGGGTGAGCAGTTCTTC. It translates to CASSLGLAGEGEQFF.

The rearrangement uses TRBV9 and TRBJ2-3; 9 positions match TRBD2. The CDR3 covers 15 residues. Germline V gene lookup returns CDR1 SGDLS and CDR2 YYNGEE. After removal of 3 bases from V and 3 bases from J, the junction contained 5 bases not matched to a gene. CDR3 loop: CASSATSGDTDTQYF. The DNA of the CDR3 is TGTGCCAGCAGCGCGACTAGCGGAGATACAGATACGCAGTATTTT. The full variable domain, in which reference TRBV9 and TRBJ2-3 provide the parts outside the CDR3, is DSGVTQTPKHLITATGQRVTLRCSPRSGDLSVYWYQQSLDQGLQFLIQYYNGEERAKGNILERFSAQQFPDLHSELNLSSLELGDSALYFCASSATSGDTDTQYFGPGTRLTVL.

This clone was observed once. The rearrangement links TRBV27 to TRBJ1-1, with D possibly TRBD1 on 6 matching bases. With 4 bases removed from V and 3 bases from J, the gap between germline ends came to 24 bases. This CDR3 contains 18 residues. Germline loops: CDR1 MNHEY, CDR2 SMNVEV (reference sequence). The CDR3 sequence: CASSSLSAHGGLDTEAFF. The CDR3 DNA reads as TGTGCCAGCAGTTCCCTGTCGGCCCACGGGGGGCTGGACACTGAAGCTTTCTTT.

V gene TRBV28 combines with J gene TRBJ2-3; no reliable D call. This CDR3 is built from 12 residues. V was shortened by 4 bases and J by 5 bases, with 7 bases between the two germline ends. The germline V gene has CDR1 MDHEN and CDR2 SYDVKM. In nucleotides, the CDR3 is TGTGCCAGCAGTTCCCGACTAGATACGCAGTATTTT. This gives the protein CASSSRLDTQYF. Looking up the rest from reference TRBV28 and TRBJ2-3 gives the full variable domain: DVKVTQSSRYLVKRTGEKVFLECVQDMDHENMFWYRQDPGLGLRLIYFSYDVKMKEKGDIPEGYSVSREKKERFSLILESASTNQTSMYLCASSSRLDTQYFGPGTRLTVL.

The chain uses TRBV24-1 and TRBJ1-4, with 9 positions matching TRBD1. The CDR3 length is 13 residues. Per germline, CDR1 KGHDR and CDR2 SFDVKD. After removal of 5 bases from V and 8 bases from J, the junction contained 2 bases not matched to a gene. CDR3 region: CATSGDRAEKLFF. The CDR3 nucleotides read TGTGCCACCAGTGGGGACAGGGCGGAAAAACTGTTTTTT.

The V gene is TRBV28, the J gene TRBJ2-1, with D tentatively TRBD2 (6 bases). Germline V gene data show CDR1 as MDHEN and CDR2 as SYDVKM. V gave up 1 base and J gave up 6 bases, with 13 bases separating them. The CDR3 is 15 amino acids. The chain's CDR3 is CASSLYTSPFNEQFF. In nucleotides, the CDR3 is TGTGCCAGCAGTTTATACACTAGCCCTTTCAATGAGCAGTTCTTC.

The chain is built from TRBV9 and TRBJ1-3, with D possibly TRBD1 on 6 matching bases. Germline CDR1 SGDLS, CDR2 YYNGEE. V lost 3 bases and J 0 bases, leaving 16 bases between the germline ends. The CDR3 loop spans 17 amino acids. Written as DNA, the CDR3 is TGTGCCAGCAGCGCCAGGGGAGACAGGAACTCTGGAAACACCATATATTTT. Protein sequence: CASSARGDRNSGNTIYF.

The V call is TRBV6-5, the J call TRBJ1-5, with a tentative D call TRBD1 (6 bases). V was clipped by 2 bases and J by 4 bases, with 12 bases between them. The germline gives CDR1 MNHEY, CDR2 SVGAGI. The CDR3 has 15 amino acids. The CDR3 DNA sequence: TGTGCCAGCAGTTACAATCAGGGGTCAAATCAGCCCCAGCATTTT. As protein: CASSYNQGSNQPQHF.

This chain connects TRBV21-1 to TRBJ1-1. TRBV21-1 represents a pseudogene. This CDR3 spans 13 amino acids. CDR3 amino acids: CCGVEKGNTEAFF. CDR3 coding DNA: TGCTGCGGAGTGGAAAAAGGGAACACTGAAGCTTTCTTT.

On this clone: The sample carries other DNA sequences with the same CDR3. The DNA of the CDR3 is TGCAGCGTCACCCGACAGGGGTTGAACACTGAAGCTTTCTTT. It is translated as CSVTRQGLNTEAFF. The genes are TRBV29-1 and TRBJ1-1; TRBD1 aligns across 8 bases. Germline lookup yields CDR1 SQVTM and CDR2 ANQGSEA. V gave up 6 bases and J gave up 0 bases; unmatched junction bases: 6. The CDR3 covers 14 residues.

The chain uses TRBV5-1 and TRBJ2-5, with 11 bases aligning to TRBD2. The germline V gene encodes CDR1 SGHRS and CDR2 YFSETQ. The CDR3 runs 19 residues. Germline trimming cut 0 bases from V and 3 bases from J; bases unmatched to any gene: 13. The CDR3 sequence: CASSLVSSGRTRREETQYF. DNA for the CDR3: TGCGCCAGCAGCTTGGTGTCTAGCGGGAGGACGAGGCGCGAAGAGACCCAGTACTTC.

The chain uses TRBV11-2 and TRBJ1-1; TRBD1 matches 10 bases. The germline V gene encodes CDR1 SGHAT and CDR2 FQNNGV. The CDR3 has 17 amino acids. After removal of 4 bases from V and 4 bases from J, the junction contained 12 bases not matched to a gene. CDR3 sequence (DNA): TGTGCCAGCAGCTCCTGGGACAGGGGCCCCGACGGCACTGAAGCTTTCTTT. Its translation: CASSSWDRGPDGTEAFF.

This chain joins TRBV4-2 and TRBJ2-3; a possible D gene is TRBD2 (6 bases). CDR1 is LGHNA and CDR2 is YNFKEQ in the germline V gene. This CDR3 is 15 amino acids long. The germline V and J ends were trimmed by 0 bases and 3 bases, with 10 bases remaining between them. For the CDR3, the DNA is TGTGCCAGCAGCCAAGAGACTAGTGATACAGATACGCAGTATTTT. Translation: CASSQETSDTDTQYF.

The V and J genes are TRBV11-2 and TRBJ1-3, with 7 bases lining up with TRBD1. Germline CDR1 reads SGHAT; CDR2 reads FQNNGV. The CDR3 spans 14 residues. Unmatched junction bases numbered 9, after V lost 5 bases and J lost 8 bases. The CDR3 reads CASSLNRGGDTIYF. CDR3 DNA: TGTGCCAGCAGCCTAAACAGGGGAGGAGACACCATATATTTT.

The J gene is TRBJ2-1, the V gene TRBV20-1; no clear D gene. V was shortened by 0 bases and J by 9 bases, with 6 bases between the two germline ends. The CDR3 covers 11 residues. CDR1 is DFQATT, CDR2 SNEGSKA, per germline (reference sequence). The CDR3 region is CSARDLAEQFF. The CDR3 DNA sequence: TGCAGTGCTAGAGATCTGGCTGAGCAGTTCTTC.

V is TRBV28 and J is TRBJ1-5, with unresolved D. The CDR3 is 15 amino acids. Germline values: CDR1 MDHEN, CDR2 SYDVKM. V gave up 5 bases and J gave up 2 bases, with 13 bases separating them. The DNA for the CDR3 is TGTGCCAGCAGTGCCGGGCCGCGGGGCAATCAGCCCCAGCATTTT. It yields the protein CASSAGPRGNQPQHF. Complete variable domain (other parts from reference TRBV28 and TRBJ1-5): DVKVTQSSRYLVKRTGEKVFLECVQDMDHENMFWYRQDPGLGLRLIYFSYDVKMKEKGDIPEGYSVSREKKERFSLILESASTNQTSMYLCASSAGPRGNQPQHFGDGTRLSIL.

This clone has just a few counts. This sequence joins TRBV5-1 and TRBJ1-1; D not resolved. V gave up 1 base and J gave up 3 bases, with 16 bases separating them. CDR1 and CDR2 from the germline V gene are SGHRS and YFSETQ. The CDR3 covers 16 residues. The CDR3 sequence: CASSLNSGSPDTEAFF. DNA for the CDR3: TGCGCCAGCAGCTTGAATAGTGGGAGTCCGGACACTGAAGCTTTCTTT.